The clone carrying this T cell receptor (beta chain) appeared many times. The sample belongs to a study of identical twins. One entry per CDR3 protein, called by TCRdb with MiXCR from the 5' RACE reads. This table holds 140,000 to 150,000 distinct CDR3 sequences, roughly 3.2% found once. The sequenced sample consisted of memory T cells sorted from blood. This clonotype was sampled from a man between 18 and 35 years old in good health.

The CDR3 sequence is CASSPGTAISPLHF. CDR3 sequence (DNA): TGCGCCAGCAGCCCGGGGACAGCGATTTCACCCCTCCACTTT. This rearrangement joins TRBV4-1 to TRBJ1-6, with 7 bases matching TRBD1. Germline CDR1 MGHRA, CDR2 YSYEKL. The CDR3 covers 14 residues. The trim removed 4 bases at V and 9 bases at J, leaving 6 bases unmatched.